Shown below are 29 T cell receptor beta chains from a single sample sequenced in a study of cytomegalovirus exposure and HLA in healthy donors. This PCR relied on a set of 60 Vbeta primers and 13 Jbeta primers. Data came from immunoSEQ multiplex PCR; TCRdb stores just in-frame clones and leaves some out. The table records 72,000 or so clones, around 64% of them present only once. Sequenced material: PBMCs. The origin of the receptors is a woman aged 45-65 years in good health and CMV-seronegative.

V and J are TRBV7-9 and TRBJ2-7; 11 bases line up with TRBD2. The CDR3 runs to 14 residues. Germline V gene data show CDR1 as SEHNR and CDR2 as FQNEAQ (reference sequence). The V and J ends lost 7 bases and 3 bases, in that order; junction bases with no gene match: 5. The CDR3 protein is CASTRTSGFYEQYF. DNA of the CDR3: TGTGCCAGCACCCGGACTAGCGGGTTCTACGAGCAGTACTTC. The full variable domain, rest sourced from reference TRBV7-9 and TRBJ2-7, is DTGVSQNPRHKITKRGQNVTFRCDPISEHNRLYWYRQTLGQGPEFLTYFQNEAQLEKSRLLSDRFSAERPKGSFSTLEIQRTEQGDSAMYLCASTRTSGFYEQYFGPGTRLTVT.

For this clone: A read error is possible here, since a much larger clone lies one base away. This chain uses TRBV5-4 with TRBJ1-1; 8 nucleotides match TRBD1. The V segment lost 4 bases and the J segment 0 bases; nucleotides outside the gene matches: 2. The germline V gene encodes CDR1 SGHNT and CDR2 YYREEE (reference sequence). The CDR3 sequence is 14 residues long. CDR3 sequence: CASSRDRMNTEAFF. CDR3 sequence (DNA): TGTGCCAGCAGCCGGGACAGGATGAACACTGAAGCTTTCTTT.

The DNA for the CDR3 is TGTGCCAGCAGCTTAGCGGGGGGACTCTCCTACGAGCAGTACTTC. It yields the protein CASSLAGGLSYEQYF. V gene TRBV7-8 combines with J gene TRBJ2-7, with D tentatively TRBD2 (6 bases). The CDR3 consists of 15 residues. Germline values: CDR1 SGHVS, CDR2 FQNEAQ. Trimming cost V 0 bases and J 0 bases, with 9 bases left between them.

V usage is TRBV7-8 and J usage is TRBJ1-2, with 9 bases matching TRBD1. CDR1 and CDR2 (germline): SGHVS, FQNEAQ. Unmatched junction bases numbered 4, after V lost 1 base and J lost 1 base. CDR3 length: 16 residues. The CDR3 is CASSLGTGDYNYGYTF. DNA for the CDR3: TGTGCCAGCAGCTTAGGGACAGGGGACTATAACTATGGCTACACCTTC.

This chain joins TRBV27 and TRBJ1-2, with TRBD1 identical over 9 bases. Germline V lookup: CDR1 MNHEY, CDR2 SMNVEV (reference sequence). The CDR3 totals 17 residues. V shed 4 bases, J shed 3 bases, and the junction held 12 bases outside the gene matches. The CDR3 loop is CASSSRTGARLYYGYTF. The CDR3 DNA reads TGTGCCAGCAGTTCTAGGACAGGGGCGCGTCTTTACTATGGCTACACCTTC.

The rearrangement links TRBV5-1 to TRBJ2-2; 7 nucleotides agree with TRBD1. The ends lost 2 bases at V and 4 bases at J; junction bases unmatched: 5. The CDR3 spans 15 residues. From germline, CDR1 is SGHRS and CDR2 YFSETQ. The CDR3 DNA is TGCGCCAGCAGCTTACGATCAGGGGGCACCGGGGAGCTGTTTTTT. This translates into CASSLRSGGTGELFF.

The chain carries TRBV4-3 and TRBJ2-3; 11 nucleotides line up with TRBD1. There are 15 residues in the CDR3. V lost 6 bases to trimming and J lost 4 bases; unmatched junction nucleotides: 6. Germline V lookup: CDR1 LGHNA, CDR2 YSLEER. The CDR3 loop reads CASRYGTGGPDTQYF. Written as DNA, the CDR3 is TGCGCCAGCAGATATGGGACAGGGGGGCCAGATACGCAGTATTTT.

This clone was detected a few times. This chain connects TRBV23-1 to TRBJ2-5; possible D gene TRBD1, 5 bases. TRBV23-1 is filed as an ORF, its function uncertain. V gave up 8 bases and J gave up 2 bases, with 18 bases separating them. The CDR3 extends over 15 amino acids. This chain's CDR3 is CASGQVPREQETQYF. CDR3 nucleotide sequence: TGCGCCAGCGGACAAGTCCCTAGGGAACAAGAGACCCAGTACTTC.

The V call is TRBV19, the J call TRBJ1-5; 9 nucleotides match TRBD1. CDR3 length: 14 residues. Germline CDR1 is LNHDA and CDR2 is SQIVND (reference sequence). V was clipped by 5 bases and J by 6 bases; unmatched bases: 5. The DNA for the CDR3 is TGTGCCAGTAGTGGGGACAGGGCCCGTCAGCCCCAGCATTTT. It translates to CASSGDRARQPQHF.

This clone was detected only once. The J gene is TRBJ1-2, the V gene TRBV6-5, with no clear D. Per germline, CDR1 MNHEY and CDR2 SVGAGI. V lost 0 bases and J 6 bases, leaving 11 bases between the germline ends. This CDR3 has 14 amino acids. The CDR3 DNA is TGTGCCAGCAGTTACTCGCCTCGGTCCAATGGCTACACCTTC. Its translation is CASSYSPRSNGYTF.

V gene TRBV7-3 combines with J gene TRBJ1-1; TRBD1 is a possible D gene (5 bases). Trimming took off 2 bases at V and 6 bases at J, with 13 bases between the two ends. The CDR3 contains 14 residues. Germline V gives CDR1 SGHTA, CDR2 FQGTGA. DNA of the CDR3: TGTGCCAGCAGCTTAGGGCAGGGATTTTCTGAAGCTTTCTTT. This encodes CASSLGQGFSEAFF.

The V call is TRBV28, the J call TRBJ1-1, with 7 bases matching TRBD1. This CDR3 has 15 residues. The V gene's germline CDR1 is MDHEN and CDR2 SYDVKM. The V segment lost 2 bases and the J segment 10 bases; nucleotides outside the gene matches: 13. CDR3 in DNA: TGTGCCAGCAGTTTAACAGGCCACCAAGACAGGGTAGCTTTCTTT. This encodes CASSLTGHQDRVAFF. Filled out from reference TRBV28 and TRBJ1-1, the complete variable domain reads DVKVTQSSRYLVKRTGEKVFLECVQDMDHENMFWYRQDPGLGLRLIYFSYDVKMKEKGDIPEGYSVSREKKERFSLILESASTNQTSMYLCASSLTGHQDRVAFFGQGTRLTVV.

The chain is built from TRBV4-3 and TRBJ2-7; D perhaps matches TRBD1 (6 bases). V lost 4 bases, J lost 3 bases, and 13 bases lay in between. Germline V lookup: CDR1 LGHNA, CDR2 YSLEER. The CDR3 totals 14 residues. CDR3 sequence: CASSRWQGYYEQYF. The CDR3 DNA reads as TGCGCCAGCAGCCGTTGGCAGGGGTACTACGAGCAGTACTTC.

CDR3 protein: CASSRLQGPGGKLFF. Here the CDR3 DNA reads TGTGCCAGCAGTCGTCTACAGGGGCCCGGAGGAAAACTGTTTTTT. The chain links TRBV6-5 to TRBJ1-4, with TRBD1 identical over 7 bases. CDR3 length equals 15 residues. Germline V gene lookup returns CDR1 MNHEY and CDR2 SVGAGI. Germline trimming cut 5 bases from V and 10 bases from J; bases unmatched to any gene: 13.

The chain combines TRBV5-4 with TRBJ2-5, with 7 bases fitting TRBD1. Trimming cost V 0 bases and J 2 bases; bases outside gene matches: 4. The germline V gene has CDR1 SGHNT and CDR2 YYREEE (reference sequence). The CDR3 contains 15 residues. DNA for the CDR3: TGTGCCAGCAGCTTGGGGCCGGGACAGCAAGAGACCCAGTACTTC. It encodes CASSLGPGQQETQYF.

The V and J genes are TRBV15 and TRBJ2-1; possible D gene TRBD2, 6 bases. The ends were cut back, 3 bases at V and 8 bases at J, with 17 bases in the middle. The CDR3 extends over 15 amino acids. Germline V gives CDR1 LNHNV, CDR2 YYDKDF (reference sequence). The CDR3: CATSRREAGPHEQFF. As DNA, the CDR3 is TGTGCCACCAGCAGGCGGGAAGCCGGCCCCCATGAGCAGTTCTTC.

The gene calls are TRBV5-1 and TRBJ1-2; D might be TRBD1 (6 bases). Trimming shortened V by 4 bases and J by 4 bases, and 11 bases separated the two germline ends. The CDR3 covers 13 residues. Per the germline V gene, CDR1 is SGHRS and CDR2 is YFSETQ. The CDR3 DNA sequence: TGCGCCAGCAGCCCGGACAGTTCCTATGGCTACACCTTC. Amino acids: CASSPDSSYGYTF. The full variable domain, in which reference TRBV5-1 and TRBJ1-2 provide the parts outside the CDR3, is KAGVTQTPRYLIKTRGQQVTLSCSPISGHRSVSWYQQTPGQGLQFLFEYFSETQRNKGNFPGRFSGRQFSNSRSEMNVSTLELGDSALYLCASSPDSSYGYTFGSGTRLTVV.

This chain connects TRBV18 to TRBJ2-1, with 10 nucleotides matching TRBD1. CDR1 is KGHSH, CDR2 LQKENI, per germline. This CDR3 region has 16 residues. Trimming took 0 bases from V and 8 from J; bases not matched to a gene: 7. CDR3 sequence reads: CASSPPYDRGRYEQFF. CDR3 DNA sequence: TGTGCCAGCTCACCACCGTACGACAGGGGGCGTTATGAGCAGTTCTTC.

The sample holds one count of this clone. This chain connects TRBV4-1 to TRBJ1-1; possible D gene TRBD1, 5 bases. Germline CDR1 is MGHRA and CDR2 is YSYEKL. Trimming removed 1 base at V and 1 base at J, with 7 bases between. The CDR3 spans 14 residues. The CDR3 nucleotides are TGCGCCAGCAGCCAAGGACAGAGGAACACTGAAGCTTTCTTT. It codes for CASSQGQRNTEAFF.

This clone was picked up one time. The chain employs TRBV28 and TRBJ2-5; 7 positions match TRBD2. Germline lookup yields CDR1 MDHEN and CDR2 SYDVKM. V gave up 5 bases and J gave up 9 bases; unmatched junction bases: 12. The CDR3 consists of 14 residues. This chain's CDR3 is CASSPRPGREAQYF. The DNA of the CDR3 is TGTGCCAGCAGTCCCAGACCTGGGAGGGAGGCCCAGTACTTC.

The rearrangement joins TRBV9 to TRBJ2-7; 7 nucleotides agree with TRBD2. The germline V gene has CDR1 SGDLS and CDR2 YYNGEE. The CDR3 has 12 amino acids. The trim removed 7 bases at V and 3 bases at J, leaving 4 bases unmatched. The CDR3 DNA follows: TGTGCCAGCGGGAGGGAGAGCTACGAGCAGTACTTC. It is translated as CASGRESYEQYF.

About this clone itself: Other nucleotide sequences in the sample specify the same CDR3. This chain links TRBV19 with TRBJ2-3; the match to TRBD2 covers 9 bases. Losses at the gene ends were 3 bases for V and 2 bases for J; bases not matched to a gene: 3. CDR1 is LNHDA, CDR2 SQIVND, per germline (reference sequence). The CDR3 is made up of 15 amino acids. In DNA form, the CDR3 reads TGTGCCAGTAGTATTGGCGGGAGGGTCACAGATACGCAGTATTTT. Amino acids: CASSIGGRVTDTQYF.

This chain uses TRBV5-1 with TRBJ1-4; 8 nucleotides align to TRBD1. Germline V lookup: CDR1 SGHRS, CDR2 YFSETQ. V gave up 2 bases and J gave up 6 bases; unmatched junction bases: 3. This CDR3 has 14 amino acids. Here the CDR3 DNA reads TGCGCCAGCAGCTTTCAGGGGGCCCATGAAAAACTGTTTTTT. Translation gives CASSFQGAHEKLFF. Full variable domain (remainder filled in from reference TRBV5-1 and TRBJ1-4): KAGVTQTPRYLIKTRGQQVTLSCSPISGHRSVSWYQQTPGQGLQFLFEYFSETQRNKGNFPGRFSGRQFSNSRSEMNVSTLELGDSALYLCASSFQGAHEKLFFGSGTQLSVL.

This rearrangement joins TRBV5-8 to TRBJ2-5; D gene unclear. The CDR3 spans 11 residues. V lost 0 bases and J 7 bases, leaving 4 bases between the germline ends. In germline, CDR1 is SGHTS, CDR2 YDEGEE. The CDR3 DNA follows: TGTGCCAGCAGCTTGGCCGGGACCCAGTACTTC. Translation gives CASSLAGTQYF.

The chain recombines TRBV15 with TRBJ2-5; 12 bases align to TRBD1. J lost 7 bases, V lost 3 bases, and 6 bases had no gene match. The germline V gene has CDR1 LNHNV and CDR2 YYDKDF (reference sequence). CDR3 length equals 15 residues. CDR3 sequence (DNA): TGTGCCACCAGCAGTGGGACAGGGGGCGCGCGGACCCAGTACTTC. Its translation: CATSSGTGGARTQYF.

CDR3 bases: TGTGCCAGCAGCCGTGGGCCTAGCACAGATACGCAGTATTTT. Translation: CASSRGPSTDTQYF. The chain is built from TRBV5-5 and TRBJ2-3; D ambiguous. Germline lookup yields CDR1 SGHKS and CDR2 YYEKEE (reference sequence). The length of the CDR3 is 14 residues. The V and J ends lost 4 bases and 0 bases respectively, with 9 bases between them.

In its sample, this clone was seen a few times. The chain recombines TRBV7-3 with TRBJ2-7; 10 nucleotides line up with TRBD1. V gave up 5 bases and J gave up 4 bases; unmatched junction bases: 2. This CDR3 contains 13 residues. CDR1 SGHTA and CDR2 FQGTGA come from the germline V gene. The DNA for the CDR3 is TGTGCCAGCAGCGGACAGGGGGGATACGAGCAGTACTTC. It yields the protein CASSGQGGYEQYF.

This clone was seen just once. V is TRBV5-1 and J is TRBJ2-7; 9 nucleotides agree with TRBD2. The CDR3 spans 15 residues. The junction had 9 bases not matched to a gene; V was cut back by 4 bases and J by 4 bases. Germline values: CDR1 SGHRS, CDR2 YFSETQ. The CDR3 protein is CASSPRLAELYEQYF. CDR3 in DNA: TGCGCCAGCAGCCCCAGACTAGCGGAGCTGTACGAGCAGTACTTC.

This clone came up many times. The chain is built from TRBV2 and TRBJ2-7, with 11 nucleotides matching TRBD2. CDR1 is SNHLY, CDR2 FYNNEI, per germline. The CDR3 sequence is 14 residues long. The V gene end was trimmed by 1 base and the J gene end by 7 bases; junction bases not matched to a gene: 3. As DNA, the CDR3 is TGTGCCAGCAGTGAAGAACTAGCGGGAGATGAGCAGTACTTC. Translating it yields CASSEELAGDEQYF.